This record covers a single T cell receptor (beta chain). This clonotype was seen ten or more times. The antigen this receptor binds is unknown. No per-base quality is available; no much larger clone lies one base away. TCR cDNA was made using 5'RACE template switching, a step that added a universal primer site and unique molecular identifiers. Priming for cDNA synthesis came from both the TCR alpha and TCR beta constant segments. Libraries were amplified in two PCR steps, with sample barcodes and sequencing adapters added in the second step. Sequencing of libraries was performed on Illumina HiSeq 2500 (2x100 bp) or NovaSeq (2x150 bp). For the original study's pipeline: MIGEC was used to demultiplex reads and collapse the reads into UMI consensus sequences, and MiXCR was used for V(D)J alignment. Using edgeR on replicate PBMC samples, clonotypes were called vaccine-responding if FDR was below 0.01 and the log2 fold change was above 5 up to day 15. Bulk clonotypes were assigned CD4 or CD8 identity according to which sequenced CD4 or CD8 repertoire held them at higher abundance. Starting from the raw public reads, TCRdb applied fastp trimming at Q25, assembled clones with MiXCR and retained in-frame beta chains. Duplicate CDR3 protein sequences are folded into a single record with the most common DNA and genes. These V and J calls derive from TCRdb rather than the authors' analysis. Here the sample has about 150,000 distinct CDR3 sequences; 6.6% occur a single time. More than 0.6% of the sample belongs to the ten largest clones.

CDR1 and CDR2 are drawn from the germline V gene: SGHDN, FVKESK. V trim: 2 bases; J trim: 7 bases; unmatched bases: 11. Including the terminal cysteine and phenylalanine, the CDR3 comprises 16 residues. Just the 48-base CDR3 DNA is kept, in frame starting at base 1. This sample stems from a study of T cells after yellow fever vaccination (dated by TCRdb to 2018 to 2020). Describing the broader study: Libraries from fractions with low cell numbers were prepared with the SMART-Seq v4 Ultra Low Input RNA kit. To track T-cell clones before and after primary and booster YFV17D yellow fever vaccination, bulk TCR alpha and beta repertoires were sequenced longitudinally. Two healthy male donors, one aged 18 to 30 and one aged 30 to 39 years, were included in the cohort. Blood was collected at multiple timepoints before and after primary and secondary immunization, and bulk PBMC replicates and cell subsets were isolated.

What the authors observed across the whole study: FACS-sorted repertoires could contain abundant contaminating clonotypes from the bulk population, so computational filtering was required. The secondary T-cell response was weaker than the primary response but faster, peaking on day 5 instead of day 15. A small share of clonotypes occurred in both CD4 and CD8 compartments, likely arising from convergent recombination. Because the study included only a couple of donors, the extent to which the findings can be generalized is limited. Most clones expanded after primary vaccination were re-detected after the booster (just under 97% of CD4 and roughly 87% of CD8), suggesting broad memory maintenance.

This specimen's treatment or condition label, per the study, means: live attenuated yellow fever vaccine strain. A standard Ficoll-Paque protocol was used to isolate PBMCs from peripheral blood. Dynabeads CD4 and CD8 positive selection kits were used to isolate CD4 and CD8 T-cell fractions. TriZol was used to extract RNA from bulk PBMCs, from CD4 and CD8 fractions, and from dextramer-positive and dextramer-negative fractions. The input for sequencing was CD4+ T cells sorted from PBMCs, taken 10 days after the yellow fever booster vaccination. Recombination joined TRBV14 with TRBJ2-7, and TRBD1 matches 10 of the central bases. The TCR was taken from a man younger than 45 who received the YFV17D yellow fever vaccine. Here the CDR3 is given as CASSQHGTGVFREQYF. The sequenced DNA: TGTGCCAGCAGCCAACACGGGACAGGGGTTTTCAGAGAGCAGTACTTC.